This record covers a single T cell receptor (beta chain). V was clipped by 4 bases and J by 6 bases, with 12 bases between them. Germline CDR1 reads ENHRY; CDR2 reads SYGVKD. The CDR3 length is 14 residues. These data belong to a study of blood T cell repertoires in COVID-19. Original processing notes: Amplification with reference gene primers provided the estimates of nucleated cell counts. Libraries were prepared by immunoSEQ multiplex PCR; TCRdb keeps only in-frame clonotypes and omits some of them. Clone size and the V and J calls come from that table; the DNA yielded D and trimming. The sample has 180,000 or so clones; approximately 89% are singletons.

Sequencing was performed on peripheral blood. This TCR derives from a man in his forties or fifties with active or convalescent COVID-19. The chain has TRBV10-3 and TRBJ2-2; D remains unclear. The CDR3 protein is CAISATTRSGELFF. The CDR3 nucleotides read TGTGCCATCAGTGCTACGACTCGATCCGGGGAGCTGTTTTTT.